These T cell receptor beta chains were read from a single sample in a study of kidney transplant recipient with SARS-CoV-2 infection. TCRdb recomputed calls from the reads with MiXCR, one row per CDR3 protein. The repertoire holds 200,000 to 300,000 distinct CDR3 sequences, with more than 25% as singletons. The sequences come from a blood sample, collected at baseline and around day 110 from a kidney transplant recipient. All receptors derive from a male patient in his thirties who had COVID-19 and was a kidney transplant recipient. The graft donor may have given rise to some T cells. CDR3s include the opening cysteine and the closing phenylalanine or tryptophan. D genes are given only for firm matches. Expanded clones get a size class; other rows say once, few or many, or leave the size out.

J gene: TRBJ1-2
V gene: TRBV6-2/TRBV6-3
D gene: .
clone size: few
CDR3 protein: CASSRKACIGKTYGYTF
CDR3 DNA: TGTGCCAGCAGTAGAAAAGCCTGCATCGGAAAGACCTATGGCTACACCTTC

J gene: TRBJ2-7
V gene: TRBV20-1
D gene: TRBD2
clone size: many
CDR3 protein: CSARDLTSGGEEQYF
CDR3 DNA: TGCAGTGCTAGAGACCTTACTAGCGGGGGGGAAGAGCAGTACTTC

J gene: TRBJ1-2
V gene: TRBV10-1
D gene: .
clone size: many
CDR3 protein: CASSGTAGYGYTF
CDR3 DNA: TGCGCCAGCAGTGGGACCGCGGGATATGGCTACACCTTC

J gene: TRBJ2-7
V gene: TRBV11-2
D gene: .
clone size: .
CDR3 protein: CASSTINGVNEQYF
CDR3 DNA: TGTGCCAGCAGCACGATTAATGGAGTGAACGAGCAGTACTTC

J gene: TRBJ2-6
V gene: TRBV6-5
D gene: .
clone size: few
CDR3 protein: CASSPRDRGGTGANVLTF
CDR3 DNA: TGTGCCAGCAGTCCCCGGGACAGAGGGGGGACTGGGGCCAACGTCCTGACTTTC

J gene: TRBJ1-2
V gene: TRBV12-2
D gene: .
clone size: many
CDR3 protein: CASRHAETPRKTYGYTF
CDR3 DNA: TGTGCAAGTCGCCACGCAGAGACTCCACGAAAGACCTATGGCTACACCTTC

J gene: TRBJ1-2
V gene: TRBV6-4
D gene: .
clone size: many
CDR3 protein: CASSPNGSHGKTYGYTF
CDR3 DNA: TGTGCCAGCAGTCCCAATGGCTCACACGGAAAGACCTATGGCTACACCTTC

J gene: TRBJ2-1
V gene: TRBV28
D gene: .
clone size: few
CDR3 protein: CASSLPKGAASSYNEQFF
CDR3 DNA: TGTGCCAGCAGTTTACCCAAAGGGGCGGCAAGCTCCTACAATGAGCAGTTCTTC

J gene: TRBJ1-2
V gene: TRBV6-6
D gene: .
clone size: once
CDR3 protein: CASSGAAGGRKTHGYTF
CDR3 DNA: TGTGCCAGCAGTGGAGCCGCAGGTGGGAGAAAGACCCATGGCTACACCTTC

J gene: TRBJ2-2
V gene: TRBV3-1
D gene: .
clone size: many
CDR3 protein: CASSNVDPISGLTGELFF
CDR3 DNA: TGTGCCAGCAGCAATGTTGATCCCATTTCAGGCTTGACCGGGGAGCTGTTTTTT

J gene: TRBJ1-2
V gene: TRBV16
D gene: .
clone size: .
CDR3 protein: CASSSTSVVRKTYGYTF
CDR3 DNA: TGTGCCAGCAGCTCGACGTCGGTCGTTAGAAAGACCTATGGCTACACCTTC

J gene: TRBJ1-5
V gene: TRBV7-8
D gene: TRBD1
clone size: many
CDR3 protein: CASSSRDSHQPQHF
CDR3 DNA: TGTGCCAGCAGCAGTCGGGACAGCCATCAGCCCCAGCATTTT

J gene: TRBJ2-1
V gene: TRBV4-3
D gene: .
clone size: few
CDR3 protein: CASSQDSKGYNEQFF
CDR3 DNA: TGCGCCAGCAGCCAAGATTCGAAAGGGTACAATGAGCAGTTCTTC

J gene: TRBJ1-5
V gene: TRBV4-2
D gene: .
clone size: .
CDR3 protein: CASGPGLAGIDTQHF
CDR3 DNA: TGTGCCAGCGGACCCGGACTAGCGGGTATAGATACGCAGCATTTT

J gene: TRBJ1-2
V gene: TRBV6-6
D gene: .
clone size: many
CDR3 protein: CASSLREGGRKTYGYTF
CDR3 DNA: TGTGCCAGCAGTCTAAGAGAAGGTGGGAGAAAGACCTATGGCTACACCTTC

J gene: TRBJ2-3
V gene: TRBV13
D gene: TRBD1
clone size: many
CDR3 protein: CASSPGQGRTDTQYF
CDR3 DNA: TGTGCCAGCAGCCCCGGACAGGGCCGCACAGATACGCAGTATTTT

J gene: TRBJ1-2
V gene: TRBV3-1
D gene: .
clone size: .
CDR3 protein: CASSCNSTLRKTHDYTF
CDR3 DNA: TGTGCCAGCAGCTGCAATAGCACCCTTCGAAAGACCCATGACTACACCTTC

J gene: TRBJ1-2
V gene: TRBV7-5
D gene: .
clone size: many
CDR3 protein: CISVPESSFEVGKTYGYTF
CDR3 DNA: .

J gene: TRBJ2-3
V gene: TRBV29-1
D gene: .
clone size: few
CDR3 protein: CSRRDLYTDTQYF
CDR3 DNA: TGCAGTCGCCGGGACCTCTACACAGATACGCAGTATTTT

J gene: TRBJ2-1
V gene: TRBV20-1
D gene: .
clone size: few
CDR3 protein: CSARDRRTWDGNEQFF
CDR3 DNA: TGCAGTGCTAGAGATAGGAGGACTTGGGACGGCAATGAGCAGTTCTTC

J gene: TRBJ2-7
V gene: TRBV10-2
D gene: .
clone size: many
CDR3 protein: CASSDKGYPHFEQYF
CDR3 DNA: TGCGCCAGCAGTGATAAGGGTTATCCCCATTTTGAGCAGTACTTC

J gene: TRBJ1-5
V gene: TRBV28
D gene: TRBD1
clone size: many
CDR3 protein: CASSSLGQGNQPQHF
CDR3 DNA: TGTGCCAGCAGCTCCCTTGGACAGGGGAATCAGCCCCAGCATTTT

J gene: TRBJ2-5
V gene: TRBV30
D gene: .
clone size: few
CDR3 protein: CAWGDRPETQYF
CDR3 DNA: TGTGCCTGGGGGGATCGGCCCGAGACCCAGTACTTC

J gene: TRBJ2-3
V gene: TRBV4-1
D gene: TRBD1
clone size: .
CDR3 protein: CASKQGAPTGTQYF
CDR3 DNA: TGCGCCAGCAAACAGGGGGCACCCACAGGTACGCAGTATTTT